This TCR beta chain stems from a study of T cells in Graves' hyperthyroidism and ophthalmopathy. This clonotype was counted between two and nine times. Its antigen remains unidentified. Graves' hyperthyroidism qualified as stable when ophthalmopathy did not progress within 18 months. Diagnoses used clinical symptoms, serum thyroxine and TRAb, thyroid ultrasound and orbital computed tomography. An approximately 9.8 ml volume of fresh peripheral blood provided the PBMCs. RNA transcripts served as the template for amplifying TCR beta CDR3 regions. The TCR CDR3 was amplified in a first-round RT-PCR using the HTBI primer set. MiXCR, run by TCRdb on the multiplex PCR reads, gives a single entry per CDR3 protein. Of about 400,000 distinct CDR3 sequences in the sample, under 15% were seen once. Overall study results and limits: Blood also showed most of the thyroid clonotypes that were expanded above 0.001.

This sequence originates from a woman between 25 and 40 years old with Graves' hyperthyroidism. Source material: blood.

CDR3: CASSNRDREAFF. The CDR3, as DNA: TGTGCCAGCTCAAACCGGGACAGGGAAGCTTTCTTT. The chain uses TRBV18 and TRBJ1-1, with 8 bases fitting TRBD1. Germline lookup yields CDR1 KGHSH and CDR2 LQKENI. The CDR3 is 12 amino acids. The junction had 4 bases not matched to a gene; V was cut back by 5 bases and J by 8 bases.